These T cell receptor beta chains were read from a single sample in a study of blood T cell repertoires in COVID-19. Profiling relied on immunoSEQ multiplex PCR, and the TCRdb table lists in-frame clones only, not all of them. The sample has 85,000 to 130,000 clones, approximately 92% seen once; the top ten hold 4.5% to 6%. Sequencing input: peripheral blood. The source of these receptors is a man aged 65 to 85 with acute or convalescent COVID-19. The CDR3 runs from the conserved cysteine through the conserved F or W. The D gene is left open where the match is weak.

J	D	V	CDR3
TRBJ1-3	-	TRBV6-5	CASSSYTGRNTIYF
TRBJ1-2	TRBD1	TRBV12-3/TRBV12-4	CASSPRQGYGYTF
TRBJ1-6	-	TRBV3-1/TRBV3-2	CASSPDGENSPLHF
TRBJ1-5	-	TRBV19	CASSILGARGQPQHF
TRBJ1-1	-	TRBV5-1	CASGQGGNTEAFF
TRBJ1-1	-	TRBV3-1/TRBV3-2	CASSFTSGNTEAFF
TRBJ2-5	TRBD1	TRBV18	CASSPLSSGGSGETQYF
TRBJ1-4	-	TRBV7-3	CASSLKGGQPNEKLFF
TRBJ1-1	-	TRBV28	CASTRPGRNTEAFF
TRBJ1-2	-	TRBV5-8	CASSLGKGVGGYTF
TRBJ1-2	-	TRBV4-2	CASSQVRDYTF
TRBJ2-1	TRBD2	TRBV3-1/TRBV3-2	CASSQTRSGIPYNEQFF
TRBJ1-1	TRBD1	TRBV7-2	CASSTPQTGQGKAFF
TRBJ1-1	-	TRBV11-2	CASSIQLNTEAFF
TRBJ1-3	-	TRBV29-1	CSVEDRGSSGNTIYF
TRBJ1-1	-	TRBV6-5	CASSYSGGRGTEAFF
TRBJ1-1	-	TRBV28	CASGRVLNTEAFF